A single sample gave rise to the 32 T cell receptor beta chains below, sequenced in a study of blood T cell repertoires in COVID-19 (dated by TCRdb to the early 2020s). Libraries were prepared through the immunoSEQ multiplex PCR assay. Sourced from immuneACCESS, this table was stored by TCRdb with only in-frame sequences that have V and J called. A share of the clones is absent; for the studies checked, an unresolved V gene accounts for under half, and the remainder has no known explanation. The sample table records about 170,000 clones; 70% to 90% of these occur just once. Of the sample, about 0.77% is held by the ten largest clones. The material sequenced was PBMCs or T cells enriched from blood (not recorded which). The origin of the receptors is a woman younger than 35 who had recovered from COVID-19.

The V call is TRBV2, the J call TRBJ2-1, with 8 bases fitting TRBD2. The CDR3 consists of 15 residues. Germline CDR1 reads SNHLY; CDR2 reads FYNNEI. The V gene end was trimmed by 4 bases and the J gene end by 7 bases; junction bases not matched to a gene: 9. Here the CDR3 reads CASSAGAGGRNEQFF. The CDR3 DNA follows: TGTGCCAGCAGTGCGGGAGCGGGCGGGAGGAATGAGCAGTTCTTC.

This chain links TRBV5-6 with TRBJ2-5; possibly TRBD2 for D (6 bases). Trimming stripped 4 bases from V and 4 bases from J, with 14 bases between. The length of the CDR3 is 14 residues. From germline, CDR1 is SGHDT and CDR2 YYEEEE. The CDR3 region has the DNA TGTGCCAGCAGCACCAGACTAGTGGCAGAGACCCAGTACTTC. Translation gives CASSTRLVAETQYF.

The V gene is TRBV28, the J gene TRBJ2-4; 14 bases match TRBD2. Per germline, CDR1 MDHEN and CDR2 SYDVKM. Germline trimming cut 6 bases from V and 3 bases from J; bases unmatched to any gene: 13. The CDR3 contains 19 residues. The CDR3, as DNA: TGTGCCAGCAGCCCCGGGACTAGCGGGAGACCCACATACAAAAACATTCAGTACTTC. Protein sequence: CASSPGTSGRPTYKNIQYF.

The V call is TRBV27, the J call TRBJ1-1; D not certain. Germline assignment: CDR1 MNHEY and CDR2 SMNVEV (reference sequence). With 3 bases removed from V and 5 bases from J, the gap between germline ends came to 10 bases. The CDR3 totals 13 residues. In DNA, the CDR3 is TGTGCCAGCAGTTTTTCCCCGAGGACTGAAGCTTTCTTT. Protein sequence: CASSFSPRTEAFF.

V usage is TRBV12-3 or TRBV12-4 and J usage is TRBJ2-1, with D tentatively TRBD2 (6 bases). This CDR3 spans 12 amino acids. The CDR3 bases are TGTGTTTCCGCGGGGTACTACAATGAGCAGTTCTTC. This sequence encodes CVSAGYYNEQFF.

The chain combines TRBV30 with TRBJ2-3, with D unclear. The CDR3 extends over 11 amino acids. CDR1 and CDR2 (germline): GTSNPN, SVGIG (reference sequence). The chain's CDR3 is CALGPGDTQYF. The CDR3 region has the DNA TGTGCGCTAGGCCCGGGAGATACGCAGTATTTT.

This chain joins TRBV28 and TRBJ1-3; D gene unclear. Trimming removed 8 bases from V and 3 bases from J, with 14 bases in between. Germline V gene lookup returns CDR1 MDHEN and CDR2 SYDVKM. The CDR3 is 14 amino acids. CDR3 loop: CASLNGGFGNTIYF. In nucleotides, the CDR3 is TGTGCCAGCCTGAACGGTGGTTTTGGAAACACCATATATTTT.

This chain links TRBV6-5 with TRBJ2-1; weak D call: TRBD2 (6 bases). The V gene lost 6 bases and the J gene lost 8 bases, with 14 bases spanning the gap. The length of the CDR3 is 13 residues. Germline V gene lookup returns CDR1 MNHEY and CDR2 SVGAGI. Written as DNA, the CDR3 is TGTGCCAGCAGCAGGGACTCCGCTTATGAGCAGTTCTTC. Protein: CASSRDSAYEQFF.

The chain has TRBV2 and TRBJ1-1, with D perhaps matching TRBD1 (6 bases). The CDR3 loop spans 15 amino acids. The germline gives CDR1 SNHLY, CDR2 FYNNEI. The ends were cut back, 5 bases at V and 7 bases at J, with 20 bases in the middle. The CDR3 loop reads CASSPTGLSWGEAFF. The CDR3 DNA is TGTGCCAGCAGTCCAACAGGGTTGTCTTGGGGTGAAGCTTTCTTT.

The V and J genes are TRBV20-1 and TRBJ2-1, with 10 bases matching TRBD1. The CDR3 is made up of 14 amino acids. Germline V lookup: CDR1 DFQATT, CDR2 SNEGSKA (reference sequence). The junction had 3 bases not matched to a gene; V was cut back by 3 bases and J by 4 bases. The CDR3 spells CSASTDRGYNEQFF. The CDR3 nucleotides are TGCAGTGCTAGTACGGACAGGGGGTACAATGAGCAGTTCTTC.

In this sample, this clone turned up once. The rearrangement joins TRBV5-4 to TRBJ2-7, with D perhaps TRBD2 (6 bases). V was clipped by 4 bases and J by 6 bases, with 14 bases between them. The CDR3 spans 13 residues. Looked up from germline, CDR1 is SGHNT and CDR2 is YYREEE (reference sequence). The CDR3 spells CASSPRDFGEQYF. In DNA, the CDR3 is TGTGCCAGCAGCCCGAGGGACTTTGGCGAGCAGTACTTC.

The J gene is TRBJ2-3, the V gene TRBV28; perhaps TRBD2 as D (7 bases). In germline, CDR1 is MDHEN, CDR2 SYDVKM. This CDR3 region has 15 residues. V was cut by 3 bases and J by 1 base, with 11 bases left in between. The CDR3: CASSFAGAGTDTQYF. CDR3 in DNA: TGTGCCAGCAGTTTCGCGGGGGCTGGCACAGATACGCAGTATTTT.

The CDR3 is CASRNRGGAEAFF. CDR3 nucleotide sequence: TGTGCCAGCAGGAACAGGGGTGGGGCTGAAGCTTTCTTT. The chain couples TRBV12-3 or TRBV12-4 to TRBJ1-1, with 7 bases identical to TRBD1. CDR3 length equals 13 residues. The V and J ends lost 6 bases and 6 bases, in that order; junction bases with no gene match: 7.

As concerns this clone: The junction departs from the called germline gene at one end, perhaps through a read error. The V call is TRBV7-7, the J call TRBJ2-3, with 8 bases lining up with TRBD2. Germline V gene sequence: CDR1 SSHAT, CDR2 FNYEAQ (reference sequence). The CDR3 has 15 amino acids. CDR3 sequence: CASSLSGSSTDTQYF. The CDR3 DNA follows: TGTGCTAGCAGCTTGAGCGGGAGCAGCACAGATACGCAGTATTTT.

This clone was detected only once. The rearrangement joins TRBV2 to TRBJ1-6; 9 nucleotides align to TRBD1. The CDR3 is 17 residues long. Trimming at V came to 6 bases and at J to 1 base, leaving 7 bases not matched to a gene. Germline loops: CDR1 SNHLY, CDR2 FYNNEI. The CDR3 here is CASRVTGGDSYNSPLHF. CDR3 nucleotide sequence: TGTGCCAGCAGGGTAACAGGGGGCGATTCCTATAATTCACCCCTCCACTTT.

The J gene is TRBJ1-1, the V gene TRBV7-8; D is ambiguous. Trimming pared 2 bases from V and 4 bases from J, leaving 11 bases between. The length of the CDR3 is 14 residues. Germline-derived CDR1 and CDR2 are SGHVS and FQNEAQ. The CDR3 loop is CASSLFGEGTEAFF. CDR3 in DNA: TGTGCCAGCAGCTTATTCGGGGAGGGCACTGAAGCTTTCTTT.

The V gene is TRBV2, the J gene TRBJ1-1; tentatively, D is TRBD1 (5 bases). The V gene's germline CDR1 is SNHLY and CDR2 FYNNEI. With 10 bases removed from V and 2 bases from J, the gap between germline ends came to 14 bases. CDR3 length: 13 amino acids. In DNA, the CDR3 is TGTGCCACCCCACCCGACAGAAACACTGAAGCTTTCTTT. Its protein is CATPPDRNTEAFF.

This sequence joins TRBV27 and TRBJ2-7; 10 bases are shared with TRBD1. Trimming removed 4 bases from V and 5 bases from J; junction bases left unmatched: 5. CDR1 is MNHEY, CDR2 SMNVEV, per germline (reference sequence). This CDR3 spans 14 amino acids. CDR3 amino acids: CASSSGTGVHEQYF. The CDR3 bases are TGTGCCAGCAGTTCCGGGACAGGGGTCCACGAGCAGTACTTC.

The chain uses TRBV27 and TRBJ2-1, with TRBD1 as a possible D gene (5 bases). Germline lookup yields CDR1 MNHEY and CDR2 SMNVEV (reference sequence). This CDR3 region has 15 residues. Trimming stripped 4 bases from V and 5 bases from J, with 15 bases between. The chain's CDR3 is CASSWFPGMDNEQFF. CDR3 bases: TGTGCCAGCAGTTGGTTCCCAGGGATGGACAATGAGCAGTTCTTC.

The rearrangement joins TRBV6-1 to TRBJ1-2; a possible D gene is TRBD1 (5 bases). The germline gives CDR1 MNHNS, CDR2 SASEGT. CDR3 length: 15 amino acids. Between the trimmed V and J ends, which lost 1 base and 8 bases, there was a span of 17 bases. CDR3 in DNA: TGTGCCAGCAGTGAAGAGGGTTCAGGGCCCTCAGGCTACACCTTC. Translated, it gives CASSEEGSGPSGYTF.

This clone came up a few times. The rearrangement uses TRBV10-1 and TRBJ2-2; no clear D gene. Germline CDR1 reads WNHNN; CDR2 reads SYGVQD (reference sequence). CDR3 size: 15 residues. V was clipped by 3 bases and J by 5 bases, with 13 bases between them. CDR3 protein: CASSEGQRVTGELFF. The DNA for the CDR3 is TGCGCCAGCAGTGAAGGCCAGCGAGTTACCGGGGAGCTGTTTTTT.

The CDR3 spells CASSTDRRRTGELFF. In nucleotides, the CDR3 is TGTGCCAGCAGCACAGACAGGAGGAGGACCGGGGAGCTGTTTTTT. The rearrangement joins TRBV7-2 to TRBJ2-2, with D maybe TRBD1 (6 bases). This CDR3 is built from 15 residues. Germline CDR1 is SGHTA and CDR2 is FQGNSA. The V and J ends lost 5 bases and 5 bases respectively, with 15 bases between them.

The chain is built from TRBV30 and TRBJ1-1, with D unresolved. V was shortened by 1 base and J by 5 bases, with 5 bases between the two germline ends. Per the germline V gene, CDR1 is GTSNPN and CDR2 is SVGIG (reference sequence). The CDR3 contains 11 residues. Written as DNA, the CDR3 is TGTGCCTGGAGTGGTATTACTGAAGCTTTCTTT. Its translation is CAWSGITEAFF.

The V and J genes are TRBV11-2 and TRBJ2-7; perhaps TRBD1 as D (6 bases). This CDR3 has 14 residues. CDR1 is SGHAT, CDR2 FQNNGV, per germline. V lost 4 bases and J 2 bases, leaving 12 bases between the germline ends. The CDR3, as DNA: TGTGCCAGCAGCTCGAAGGCAGGGGCCTACGAGCAGTACTTC. As protein: CASSSKAGAYEQYF.

This chain links TRBV10-3 with TRBJ1-3; weak D call: TRBD1 (6 bases). CDR1 ENHRY and CDR2 SYGVKD come from the germline V gene. Trimming stripped 3 bases from V and 0 bases from J, with 12 bases between. The CDR3 runs to 16 residues. The CDR3 here is CAISEYRGGSGNTIYF. In nucleotides, the CDR3 is TGTGCCATCAGTGAATATCGAGGGGGCTCTGGAAACACCATATATTTT.

The chain employs TRBV15 and TRBJ2-5; TRBD2 agrees at 9 bases. Germline V CDR1 and CDR2: LNHNV, YYDKDF (reference sequence). The CDR3 contains 13 residues. V was pared by 0 bases and J by 14 bases, with 7 bases of the junction left unmatched. The CDR3 sequence: CATSRDPPGLAYF. CDR3 DNA: TGTGCCACCAGCAGAGACCCGCCGGGACTAGCTTACTTC. The full variable domain, its missing parts supplied by reference TRBV15 and TRBJ2-5, is DAMVIQNPRYQVTQFGKPVTLSCSQTLNHNVMYWYQQKSSQAPKLLFHYYDKDFNNEADTPDNFQSRRPNTSFCFLDIRSPGLGDTAMYLCATSRDPPGLAYFGPGTRLLVL.

V usage is TRBV15 and J usage is TRBJ1-5; tentatively, D is TRBD1 (5 bases). V was pared by 1 base and J by 7 bases, with 11 bases between. This CDR3 has 14 residues. In germline, CDR1 is LNHNV, CDR2 YYDKDF (reference sequence). The CDR3 DNA reads TGTGCCACCAGCAGAGGTGTGGGGCGGCAGCCCCAGCATTTT. Its protein product is CATSRGVGRQPQHF.

The V gene is TRBV6-1, the J gene TRBJ2-2; TRBD2 aligns across 10 bases. Germline CDR1 MNHNS, CDR2 SASEGT. This CDR3 contains 18 residues. V gave up 1 base and J gave up 5 bases; unmatched junction bases: 10. The DNA for the CDR3 is TGTGCCAGCAGTGAAGAGAGCGTGGAGCGGGAGGGTACCGGGGAGCTGTTTTTT. It specifies CASSEESVEREGTGELFF.

The chain joins TRBV7-2 to TRBJ2-2, with 9 positions matching TRBD2. Germline CDR1 and CDR2: SGHTA and FQGNSA. V gave up 5 bases and J gave up 8 bases; unmatched junction bases: 12. The CDR3 loop spans 16 amino acids. DNA of the CDR3: TGTGCCAGCAGCGAAGCGAAGGTAGCGGGAGTTGGGGAGCTGTTTTTT. This encodes CASSEAKVAGVGELFF.

This sequence joins TRBV23-1 and TRBJ2-7, with TRBD1 matching over 8 bases. TRBV23-1 is flagged as an ORF with uncertain function. The junction had 12 bases not matched to a gene; V was cut back by 11 bases and J by 3 bases. The CDR3 consists of 14 residues. The CDR3 is CAGFRDRGNYEQYF. In DNA form, the CDR3 reads TGCGCCGGATTTAGAGACAGGGGTAACTACGAGCAGTACTTC.

The chain joins TRBV2 to TRBJ2-7; 14 bases line up with TRBD2. The V gene's germline CDR1 is SNHLY and CDR2 FYNNEI. CDR3 length equals 13 residues. V lost 7 bases, J lost 6 bases, and 2 bases stayed unmatched. The CDR3 DNA reads as TGTGCCAGCATAGGACTAGCGGGAGGCGAGCAGTACTTC. It translates to CASIGLAGGEQYF.

This clone was counted once. The V gene is TRBV4-1, the J gene TRBJ2-2; 8 nucleotides agree with TRBD1. The CDR3 totals 18 residues. The J segment lost 6 bases and the V segment lost 4 bases, leaving 16 bases of the junction unmatched. The germline gives CDR1 MGHRA, CDR2 YSYEKL. For the CDR3, the DNA is TGCGCCAGCAGCCGGTTTCTTGGACAGGGCGAGGGATCCGGGGAGCTGTTTTTT. Amino acid sequence: CASSRFLGQGEGSGELFF.